A selection of T cell receptor beta chains follows, all from one sample in a study of T cell changes during pregnancy in multiple sclerosis. The protocol was immunoSEQ multiplex PCR, while the TCRdb copy is restricted to in-frame clones and leaves out a portion. The sample lists 25,000 to 30,000 clones; around nine tenths were seen once. The sample here was CD4+ T cells from peripheral blood mononuclear cells, taken in the first trimester of pregnancy. These receptors were obtained from a female donor in good health, enrolled as a control in a pregnancy study. CDR3s include the opening cysteine and the closing phenylalanine or tryptophan. The D gene is left open where the match is weak. Expanded clones get a size class; other rows say once, few or many, or leave the size out.

15	.	TRBV5-4	TRBJ2-7	.	TGTGCCAGCAGCTTGGGCGGGGAATTTCCTAGAGAGCAGTACTTC	CASSLGGEFPREQYF
15	TRBD2	TRBV7-2	TRBJ2-1	.	TGTGCCAGCAGCTCCTTGGGGCGGGGGGACAATGAGCAGTTCTTC	CASSSLGRGDNEQFF
15	TRBD2	TRBV11-1	TRBJ2-3	.	TGTGCCAGCAGCTTAGAGAACATCGGGCTAGCGGGGCAGTATTTT	CASSLENIGLAGQYF
16	TRBD1	TRBV7-3	TRBJ2-2	.	TGTGCCAGCAGCTTTAGGACAGGGGTTAGCACCGGGGAGCTGTTTTTT	CASSFRTGVSTGELFF
12	.	TRBV23-1	TRBJ1-1	.	TGCGCCAGCAGTCGAGGACAGTCAGAAGCTTTCTTT	CASSRGQSEAFF
15	TRBD1	TRBV9	TRBJ2-2	.	TGTGCCAGCAGCGGGACAGGGGGTCTTCCCGGGGAGCTGTTTTTT	CASSGTGGLPGELFF
14	TRBD2	TRBV29-1	TRBJ2-7	.	TGCAGCGTGGTAACTAGCGGAGCTTTATACGAGCAGTACTTC	CSVVTSGALYEQYF
15	.	TRBV5-4	TRBJ2-5	.	TGTGCCAGCAACGCTGGCATGGAGTTGGTGGAGACCCAGTACTTC	CASNAGMELVETQYF
18	.	TRBV21-1	TRBJ1-5	once	TGTGCCAGCAGCAAAGAAAAGGGTAGAGGGCTCAGCAATCAGCCCCAGCATTTT	CASSKEKGRGLSNQPQHF
14	.	TRBV28	TRBJ2-3	few	TGTGCCAGCAAACAGCGGCAGTCCACAGATACGCAGTATTTT	CASKQRQSTDTQYF
14	TRBD2	TRBV29-1	TRBJ2-3	.	TGCAGCGTTGGATGGGGGGGATCTACAGATACGCAGTATTTT	CSVGWGGSTDTQYF
13	TRBD1	TRBV7-6	TRBJ2-7	.	TGTGCCAGCAGCGCCGACAGGGGCGACGAGCAGTACTTC	CASSADRGDEQYF
15	.	TRBV21-1	TRBJ2-1	.	TGTGCCAGCAGCATAGCAGGGCGGGAGGTCAATGAGCAGTTCTTC	CASSIAGREVNEQFF
17	TRBD2	TRBV15	TRBJ2-3	.	TGTGCCACCAGCAGTACTCTTACTAGCGGGAGTGGAGATACGCAGTATTTT	CATSSTLTSGSGDTQYF
15	TRBD1	TRBV23-1	TRBJ2-2	.	TGCGCCAGCAGTCAGGGACAGGGGAACACCGGGGAGCTGTTTTTT	CASSQGQGNTGELFF
17	TRBD2	TRBV19	TRBJ2-2	.	TGTGCCAGTAGTATGAGTCGCGGGGGGGAGAACACCGGGGAGCTGTTTTTT	CASSMSRGGENTGELFF
12	.	TRBV19	TRBJ1-1	once	TGTGCCAGTAGCCTGACAGGCGCTGAAGCTTTCTTT	CASSLTGAEAFF
13	.	TRBV19	TRBJ1-1	.	TGTGCCAGTAGTATAAGCCGGGGCACTGAAGCTTTCTTT	CASSISRGTEAFF
14	.	TRBV11-3	TRBJ2-2	few	TGTGCCAGCAGCATGCGACAGGACACCGGGGAGCTGTTTTTT	CASSMRQDTGELFF
14	TRBD2	TRBV6-5	TRBJ2-1	.	TGTGCCAGCACCCTAGCGGGGGGATACAATGAGCAGTTCTTC	CASTLAGGYNEQFF
14	TRBD1	TRBV10-3	TRBJ2-7	.	TGTGCCATCAGTACAGGGGAACAAACCTACGAGCAGTACTTC	CAISTGEQTYEQYF
16	TRBD1	TRBV28	TRBJ1-2	.	TGTGCCAGCAGACCGACAGGGGGCCTAACTAACTATGGCTACACCTTC	CASRPTGGLTNYGYTF
14	.	TRBV5-1	TRBJ1-2	.	TGCGCCAGCAGCTTGGCCGAGGGCCAGGGGAGCTACACCTTC	CASSLAEGQGSYTF
15	TRBD2	TRBV7-2	TRBJ2-1	.	TGTGCCAGCAGCTTAGGGACTAGCGGGAGTAATGAGCAGTTCTTC	CASSLGTSGSNEQFF
15	TRBD1	TRBV28	TRBJ1-5	.	TGTGCCAGCAGCCGACAGGGACTAGCGAGGCAGCCCCAGCATTTT	CASSRQGLARQPQHF
16	TRBD1	TRBV5-1	TRBJ2-5	.	TGCGCCAGCAGCTTGGAATTGAACAGGGGTTTAGAGACCCAGTACTTC	CASSLELNRGLETQYF
20	TRBD2	TRBV18	TRBJ2-2	.	TGTGCCAGCTCACCAAAAGTAGGACTAGCGGGAGGAGCCGCCACCGGGGAGCTGTTTTTT	CASSPKVGLAGGAATGELFF
14	.	TRBV5-1	TRBJ1-1	.	TGCGCCAGCAGCTTGGGTTCAGGGAACACTGAAGCTTTCTTT	CASSLGSGNTEAFF
14	TRBD2	TRBV7-6	TRBJ2-7	.	TGTGCCAGCACCCCCGACGGGGGGGGCTACGAGCAGTACTTC	CASTPDGGGYEQYF
17	.	TRBV9	TRBJ2-3	.	TGTGCCAGCAGCGTAGGGCTAGGAAGAGCTAAAGCAGATACGCAGTATTTT	CASSVGLGRAKADTQYF
10	.	TRBV14	TRBJ2-1	.	TGTGCCAGCGGAGATTATGAGCAGTTCTTC	CASGDYEQFF
15	TRBD1	TRBV19	TRBJ1-2	.	TGTGCCAGTAGTATCTACAGGGGGATAATCGCGGGCTACACCTTC	CASSIYRGIIAGYTF
14	.	TRBV7-2	TRBJ1-1	.	TGTGCCAGCAGCCGTCAGGGGCGCGGATCTAGGGCTTTCTTT	CASSRQGRGSRAFF
13	.	TRBV19	TRBJ2-7	.	TGTGCCAGTAGTATGGACAGCTCCTACGAGCAGTACTTC	CASSMDSSYEQYF
16	TRBD1	TRBV28	TRBJ2-7	.	TGTGCCAGCAGTTCTTCAGCCGGGACAGGGTCCTACGAGCAGTACTTC	CASSSSAGTGSYEQYF
15	TRBD2	TRBV5-4	TRBJ2-1	.	TGTGCCAGCAGCTTGGGGGGGCGGGGGGAGAATGAGCAGTTCTTC	CASSLGGRGENEQFF
15	TRBD2	TRBV9	TRBJ2-5	.	TGTGCCAGCAGCGCCCCCCCGGGAGGAGGAGAGACCCAGTACTTC	CASSAPPGGGETQYF